This is a list of T cell receptor beta chains from one sample in a study of T cells expressing NK-cell markers. TCRdb re-called the 5' RACE reads; one entry per CDR3 protein, DNA not given. The sample holds fewer than 400,000 distinct CDR3 sequences. Sequencing was done on a sample of blood T cells: a sorted CD56 or NKG2C T cell subset, CD4+ or CD8+ T cells, or bulk PBMC T cells (not recorded which). These receptors came from a woman aged 45-60 years in good health. CDR3s include the opening cysteine and the closing phenylalanine or tryptophan. Each record gives: V gene, J gene, CDR3 protein.

TRBV29-1	TRBJ2-5	CSWVRVRGETQYF
TRBV20-1	TRBJ2-7	CSARELGLEYEQYF
TRBV29-1	TRBJ2-1	CSVDMWGRAEDEQFF
TRBV12-3/TRBV12-4	TRBJ2-7	CASSLSPHDYEQYF
TRBV10-3	TRBJ2-1	CAIRGDRTSGIFNEQFF
TRBV18	TRBJ2-1	CASSATSGRVDEQFF
TRBV20-1	TRBJ2-1	CSAAWGAGRPGDEQFF
TRBV10-3	TRBJ2-1	CAISGGGGAYNEQFF
TRBV4-1	TRBJ1-4	CASSPLGGVANEKLFF
TRBV29-1	TRBJ2-1	CSVQLPSASYNEQFF
TRBV20-1	TRBJ2-1	CSARDLGTNSNEQFF
TRBV19	TRBJ1-5	CASSIEGTGRGQPQHF
TRBV20-1	TRBJ1-5	CSASKTVNNQPQHF
TRBV12-3/TRBV12-4	TRBJ1-3	CASSLLARAFSGNTIYF
TRBV2	TRBJ2-2	CASRRGLQGIGELFF
TRBV5-1	TRBJ2-1	CASSARPGLAGYNEQFF
TRBV7-8	TRBJ2-7	CASSGLRLSSYEQYF
TRBV11-2	TRBJ1-1	CASTLGGTEAFF